These T cell receptor beta chains were read from a single sample in a study of blood T cell repertoires in COVID-19. Clones were read by immunoSEQ multiplex PCR, and TCRdb kept only the in-frame ones, dropping some. Of 100,000 to 150,000 clones in the sample, 80% to 90% were seen once. The sequencing input was peripheral blood. The receptors here all came from a man aged 35 to 55 with acute or convalescent COVID-19. The CDR3 runs from the conserved cysteine through the conserved F or W. The D gene is left open where the match is weak. Rows may omit the clone size; those that give it use once, few, many or a size class.

d_call,clone_size,j_call,v_call,cdr3_nt,cdr3_aa
.,.,TRBJ1-1,TRBV5-4,TGTGCCAGCAGCCAGAATAGGGAGCCGGGCACTGAAGCTTTCTTT,CASSQNREPGTEAFF
TRBD1,.,TRBJ1-6,TRBV4-2,TGTGCCAGCAGCCAAGATAGCGACAGGGTGGCTTCACCCCTCCACTTT,CASSQDSDRVASPLHF
.,.,TRBJ1-1,TRBV7-2,TGTGCCAGCAGCTTAGCTTATAAGGGGGATACTGAAGCTTTCTTT,CASSLAYKGDTEAFF
.,.,TRBJ1-1,TRBV6-5,TGTGCCAGCAGTTCCCAAGACGGGTTGAACACTGAAGCTTTCTTT,CASSSQDGLNTEAFF
.,.,TRBJ1-2,TRBV6-2/TRBV6-3,TGTGCCAGCAGTTTCGGGACTCTATATGGCTACACCTTC,CASSFGTLYGYTF
.,.,TRBJ1-6,TRBV21-1,TGTGCCAGCAGCAAAGTGTCTCAGGGGGCGAATTCACCCCTCCACTTT,CASSKVSQGANSPLHF
.,.,TRBJ1-5,TRBV4-2,TGTGCCAGCAGCCAAGATGCAGGGGCGGGTCAGCCCCAGCATTTT,CASSQDAGAGQPQHF
.,.,TRBJ1-1,TRBV19,TGTGCCAGTAGTGGACAGATAAACACTGAAGCTTTCTTT,CASSGQINTEAFF
TRBD1,.,TRBJ1-1,TRBV28,TGTGCCAGCAGTCCCCAGGACAGGGGATGGACTGAAGCTTTCTTT,CASSPQDRGWTEAFF
TRBD1,.,TRBJ1-2,TRBV18,TGTGCCAGCTCACCCCCACAGGGGGCAGTGGTTGGCTACACCTTC,CASSPPQGAVVGYTF
TRBD1,.,TRBJ1-6,TRBV3-1/TRBV3-2,TGTGCCAGCGGCGACAGGGGGCGGCGGTCACCCCTCCACTTT,CASGDRGRRSPLHF
.,.,TRBJ2-2,TRBV24-1,TGTGCCACCAGTGGCGAAGATTTCCCGAACACCGGGGAGCTGTTTTTT,CATSGEDFPNTGELFF
TRBD2,.,TRBJ2-1,TRBV4-2,TGTGCCAGCAGCCAAGAATGGCGGGGGGGCCATGAGCAGTTCTTC,CASSQEWRGGHEQFF
TRBD1,.,TRBJ1-1,TRBV5-1,TGCGCCAGCAGACAGGGACAGGGGGAGAACACTGAAGCTTTCTTT,CASRQGQGENTEAFF
TRBD1,.,TRBJ1-6,TRBV27,TGTGCCAGCAGTTTCCGGGACAGGCCTAATTCACCCCTCCACTTT,CASSFRDRPNSPLHF
TRBD1,.,TRBJ1-2,TRBV28,TGTGCCAGCAGATCAACCGGGACAGGGTCTTGGGGCTACACCTTC,CASRSTGTGSWGYTF
TRBD1,.,TRBJ2-2,TRBV5-1,TGCGCCAGCAGCGCCGGACAGGGGGCCGGGGAGCTGTTTTTT,CASSAGQGAGELFF
.,.,TRBJ1-2,TRBV5-1,TGCGCCAGCAGCCCTACCCGCTCCACGGGGTATGGCTACACCTTC,CASSPTRSTGYGYTF
TRBD1,.,TRBJ1-2,TRBV6-1,TGTGCCAGCAGTGAAACGACAGGGGCTGAACTCAAGAACTATGGCTACACCTTC,CASSETTGAELKNYGYTF
TRBD1,.,TRBJ1-3,TRBV6-5,TGTGCCAGCAGGAAAGGGGGCTCGAGGAACACCATATATTTT,CASRKGGSRNTIYF
.,.,TRBJ1-2,TRBV14,TGTGCCAGCAGCCAAAGGGGGGGGGCGGATAACTATGGCTACACCTTC,CASSQRGGADNYGYTF
.,.,TRBJ1-4,TRBV11-2,TGTGCCAGCAGCGTGTCCTCAACTAATGAAAAACTGTTTTTT,CASSVSSTNEKLFF
.,.,TRBJ2-1,TRBV4-3,TGCGCCAGCAGCTTACGACAGGCCTCACCCTACAATGAGCAGTTCTTC,CASSLRQASPYNEQFF
TRBD1,.,TRBJ2-2,TRBV7-2,TGTGCCAGCAGACAGGGGGCGCGATCCGGGGAGCTGTTTTTT,CASRQGARSGELFF
.,few,TRBJ1-3,TRBV2,TGTGCCAGCGGGGGGGCCCGGTCTGGAAACACCATATATTTT,CASGGARSGNTIYF
.,.,TRBJ1-5,TRBV7-2,TGTGCCAGCAGCCACGACAGTAGTAGCAATCAGCCCCAGCATTTT,CASSHDSSSNQPQHF
.,.,TRBJ2-3,TRBV24-1,TGTGCCACCAGAGATTCTAGCACAGATACGCAGTATTTT,CATRDSSTDTQYF
TRBD2,.,TRBJ2-1,TRBV19,TGTGCCAGTAGTATCGGGACTAGCGGGGGGGCTTTCCGGAATGAGCAGTTCTTC,CASSIGTSGGAFRNEQFF
.,.,TRBJ2-7,TRBV27,TGTGCCAGCAGTTTAAGTGGTACTCAATACGAGCAGTACTTC,CASSLSGTQYEQYF
TRBD1,.,TRBJ1-4,TRBV19,TGTGCCACCTACCAGGGGGATGGCGAAAAACTGTTTTTT,CATYQGDGEKLFF
.,.,TRBJ2-2,TRBV12-5,TGTGCTAGTGGTTTGGACAATTTGCTCACCGGGGAGCTGTTTTTT,CASGLDNLLTGELFF
TRBD1,.,TRBJ1-1,TRBV18,TGTGCCAGCTCAAGGGACAGGGAAAGGACTGAAGCTTTCTTT,CASSRDRERTEAFF
TRBD1,.,TRBJ1-3,TRBV5-6,TGTGCCAGCAGCCTCCCCTGGGAACAGGGGTCGAACACCATATATTTT,CASSLPWEQGSNTIYF
TRBD1,.,TRBJ1-2,TRBV5-4,TGTGCCAGCAGCACCTGGACAGGTCGGCACTATGGCTACACCTTC,CASSTWTGRHYGYTF